A single sample is the source of the 7 T cell receptor beta chains below, sequenced in a study of response to subunit inactivated influenza vaccine. MiXCR was run by TCRdb on the RT-PCR reads, yielding one entry per CDR3 protein. This sample yields approximately 490,000 distinct CDR3 sequences, of which approximately 7.2% are seen a single time; around 13% belongs to the top ten. The sequenced sample was PBMCs from blood, obtained around 25 months after vaccination. These receptors originate from a man between 50 and 70 years old who received an inactivated influenza vaccine.

This clonotype was found many times. The chain combines TRBV6-2 or TRBV6-3 with TRBJ2-5; weak D call: TRBD1 (6 bases). The CDR3 sequence is 15 residues long. Germline CDR1 MNHEY, CDR2 SVGEGT. V was pared by 2 bases and J by 4 bases, with 14 bases between. CDR3 nucleotide sequence: TGTGCCAGCAGTTACCTTACAGGGTTGAGAGAGACCCAGTACTTC. Protein: CASSYLTGLRETQYF.

This clonotype was recorded a few times. The V and J genes are TRBV4-2 and TRBJ1-6; D gene ambiguous. This CDR3 is 17 amino acids long. Germline V gives CDR1 LGHNA, CDR2 YNFKEQ. Trimming removed 0 bases from V and 4 bases from J, with 13 bases in between. CDR3 sequence reads: CASSQDILSSYNSPLHF. Written as DNA, the CDR3 is TGTGCCAGCAGCCAAGACATCTTGAGCAGTTATAATTCACCCCTCCACTTT.

This clonotype was recorded at least ten times. This chain links TRBV28 with TRBJ2-5, with D possibly called TRBD1 or TRBD2 (5 bases each). The CDR3 consists of 16 residues. V was shortened by 4 bases and J by 0 bases, with 15 bases between the two germline ends. The germline V gene encodes CDR1 MDHEN and CDR2 SYDVKM. CDR3 amino acids: CASSSPGRRYQETQYF. CDR3 sequence (DNA): TGTGCCAGCAGTTCGCCGGGACGGAGGTACCAAGAGACCCAGTACTTC.

In its sample, this clonotype was seen many times. This rearrangement joins TRBV5-1 to TRBJ2-2, with a possible D match to TRBD1 (6 bases). The germline V and J ends were trimmed by 7 bases and 3 bases, with 16 bases remaining between them. The CDR3 totals 15 residues. Germline V CDR1 and CDR2: SGHRS, YFSETQ. For the CDR3, the DNA is TGCGCCAGCGGAATACAGGGTGGCGACACCGGGGAGCTGTTTTTT. Translated, it gives CASGIQGGDTGELFF.

In this sample, this clonotype turned up many times. The rearrangement uses TRBV28 and TRBJ1-5; 8 bases map to TRBD1. Unmatched junction bases numbered 10, after V lost 6 bases and J lost 6 bases. The CDR3 length is 15 residues. CDR1 MDHEN and CDR2 SYDVKM come from the germline V gene. The CDR3 loop reads CASSLPGGAGQPQHF. The CDR3 nucleotides are TGTGCCAGCAGCCTTCCAGGGGGCGCGGGTCAGCCCCAGCATTTT. Based on the CDR3 plus reference TRBV28 and TRBJ1-5, the full variable domain is DVKVTQSSRYLVKRTGEKVFLECVQDMDHENMFWYRQDPGLGLRLIYFSYDVKMKEKGDIPEGYSVSREKKERFSLILESASTNQTSMYLCASSLPGGAGQPQHFGDGTRLSIL.

This clonotype was found a few times. The chain combines TRBV11-2 with TRBJ2-7, with 12 bases aligning to TRBD2. The junction had 12 bases not matched to a gene; V was cut back by 0 bases and J by 0 bases. The CDR3 runs to 20 residues. Germline CDR1 and CDR2: SGHAT and FQNNGV. In nucleotides, the CDR3 is TGTGCCAGCAGCTTAGAGTTGGGACTAGCGGGTTCGGGGAGCTCCTACGAGCAGTACTTC. This gives the protein CASSLELGLAGSGSSYEQYF.

This clonotype was seen many times. Written as DNA, the CDR3 is TGTGCCAGCAGAGGGACCGTTCATCAGCCCCAGCATTTT. The encoded protein is CASRGTVHQPQHF. V and J are TRBV6-1 and TRBJ1-5, with D perhaps matching TRBD1 (5 bases). In germline, CDR1 is MNHNS, CDR2 SASEGT. With 6 bases removed from V and 5 bases from J, the gap between germline ends came to 11 bases. The CDR3 sequence is 13 residues long.